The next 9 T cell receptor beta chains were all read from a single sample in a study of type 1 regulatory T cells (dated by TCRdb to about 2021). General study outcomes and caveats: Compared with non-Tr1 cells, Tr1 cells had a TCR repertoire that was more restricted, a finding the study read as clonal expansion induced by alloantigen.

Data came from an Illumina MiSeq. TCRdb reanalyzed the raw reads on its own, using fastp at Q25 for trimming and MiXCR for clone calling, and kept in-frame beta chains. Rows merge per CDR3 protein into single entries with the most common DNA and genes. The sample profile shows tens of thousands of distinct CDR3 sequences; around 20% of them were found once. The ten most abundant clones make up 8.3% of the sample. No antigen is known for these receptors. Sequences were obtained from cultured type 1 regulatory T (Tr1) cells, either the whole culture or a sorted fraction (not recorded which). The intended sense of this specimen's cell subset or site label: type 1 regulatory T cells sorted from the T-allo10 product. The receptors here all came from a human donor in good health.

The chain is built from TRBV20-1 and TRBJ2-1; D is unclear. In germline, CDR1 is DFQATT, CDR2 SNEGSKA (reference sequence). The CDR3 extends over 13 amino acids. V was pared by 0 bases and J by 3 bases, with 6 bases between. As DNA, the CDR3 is TGCAGTGCTAGAGAAGAACTCTACAATGAGCAGTTCTTC. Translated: CSAREELYNEQFF.

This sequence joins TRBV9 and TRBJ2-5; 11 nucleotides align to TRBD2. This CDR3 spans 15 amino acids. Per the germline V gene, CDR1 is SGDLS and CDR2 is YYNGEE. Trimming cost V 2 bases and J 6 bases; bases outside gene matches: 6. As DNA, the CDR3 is TGTGCCAGCAGCGTGGGGACTAGCGGCGTCAAGACCCAGTACTTC. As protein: CASSVGTSGVKTQYF.

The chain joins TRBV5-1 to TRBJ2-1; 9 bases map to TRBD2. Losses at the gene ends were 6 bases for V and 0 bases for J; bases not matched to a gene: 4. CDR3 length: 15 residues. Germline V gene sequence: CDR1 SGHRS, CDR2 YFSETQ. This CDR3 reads CASIAREGSYNEQFF. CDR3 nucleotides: TGCGCCAGCATAGCGCGGGAGGGCTCCTACAATGAGCAGTTCTTC.

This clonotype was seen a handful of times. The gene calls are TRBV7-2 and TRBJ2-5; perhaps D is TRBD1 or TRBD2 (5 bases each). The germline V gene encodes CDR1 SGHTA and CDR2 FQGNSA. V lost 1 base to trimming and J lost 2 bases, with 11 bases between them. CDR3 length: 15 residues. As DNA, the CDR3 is TGTGCCAGCAGCTTAGTGAGGGGACCTCAAGAGACCCAGTACTTC. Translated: CASSLVRGPQETQYF.

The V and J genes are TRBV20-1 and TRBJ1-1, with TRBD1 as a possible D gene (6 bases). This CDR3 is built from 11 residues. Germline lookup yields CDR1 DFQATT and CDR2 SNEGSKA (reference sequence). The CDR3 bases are TGCGGGTGGACAGTGAACACTGAAGCTTTCTTT. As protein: CGWTVNTEAFF.

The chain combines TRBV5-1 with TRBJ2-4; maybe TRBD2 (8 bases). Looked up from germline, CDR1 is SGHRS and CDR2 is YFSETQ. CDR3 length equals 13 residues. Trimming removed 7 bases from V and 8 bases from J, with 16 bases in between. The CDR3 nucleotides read TGCGCCAGCGGACAGGCCGGGAGGGACATTCAGTACTTC. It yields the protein CASGQAGRDIQYF.

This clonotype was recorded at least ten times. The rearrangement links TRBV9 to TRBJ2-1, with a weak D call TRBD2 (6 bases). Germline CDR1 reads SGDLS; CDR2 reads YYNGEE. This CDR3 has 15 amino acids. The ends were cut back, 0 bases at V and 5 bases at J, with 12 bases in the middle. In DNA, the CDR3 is TGTGCCAGCAGCGTAGAGGGAGGCAGTCACAATGAGCAGTTCTTC. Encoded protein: CASSVEGGSHNEQFF. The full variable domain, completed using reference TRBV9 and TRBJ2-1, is DSGVTQTPKHLITATGQRVTLRCSPRSGDLSVYWYQQSLDQGLQFLIQYYNGEERAKGNILERFSAQQFPDLHSELNLSSLELGDSALYFCASSVEGGSHNEQFFGPGTRLTVL.

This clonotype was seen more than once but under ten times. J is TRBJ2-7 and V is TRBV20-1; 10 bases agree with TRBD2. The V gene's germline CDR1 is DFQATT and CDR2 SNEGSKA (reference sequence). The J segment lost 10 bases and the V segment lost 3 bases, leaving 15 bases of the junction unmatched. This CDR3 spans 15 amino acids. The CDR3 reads CSASDPTSGTTVQYF. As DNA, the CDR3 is TGCAGTGCTAGTGACCCTACTAGCGGGACCACGGTACAGTACTTC.

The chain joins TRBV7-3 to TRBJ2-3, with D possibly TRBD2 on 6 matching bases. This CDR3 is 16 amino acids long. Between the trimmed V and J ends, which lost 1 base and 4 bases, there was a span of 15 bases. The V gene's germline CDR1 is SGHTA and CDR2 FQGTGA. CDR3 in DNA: TGTGCCAGCAGCTTAAATGGAGGGGCAAATGCAGATACGCAGTATTTT. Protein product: CASSLNGGANADTQYF.